In its sample, the clone carrying this TCR beta chain was seen once. This entry comes from a study of shared clonotypes between healthy human individuals. The germline gives CDR1 SGHVS, CDR2 FQNEAQ. This CDR3 comprises 17 residues. V lost 2 bases and J lost 0, with 14 bases in between. Assay: immunoSEQ multiplex PCR; the TCRdb copy retains only in-frame clones and omits some. The table has nearly 750,000 clones, around 70% seen once; the top ten hold about 1.8%. The source of this sequence is a woman aged 25-40 years in good health. The specimen was memory CD4+ T cells sorted from blood. Subset reported: CD45RA-negative fraction. This sequence joins TRBV7-8 and TRBJ1-3; a possible D gene is TRBD1 (5 bases). CDR3 sequence: CASSLRVGGYSGNTIYF. CDR3 DNA sequence: TGTGCCAGCAGCTTAAGGGTTGGGGGATACTCTGGAAACACCATATATTTT.